This TCR beta chain originates from a study of T-cell memory formation after mild COVID-19. Study results and limitations: Pre-infection memory carried some responding clones, suggesting that cross-reactive memory joined.

To note about this clonotype: Its antigen is currently unknown.

In TCRdb, the 5' RACE reads were re-called with MiXCR into one record per CDR3 protein. This sample has over 150,000 distinct CDR3 sequences, with around a sixth found just once. CDR1 SGHVS and CDR2 FQNEAQ come from the germline V gene. Trimming took off 3 bases at V and 5 bases at J, with 10 bases between the two ends. CDR3 length equals 13 residues. The specimen was PBMCs or a T cell subset sorted from them (not recorded which). V usage is TRBV7-8 and J usage is TRBJ2-5; weak D call: TRBD2 (6 bases). The TCR comes from a man aged 18 to 29 who had mild COVID-19 (a few samples of this study predate the infection). Cell type and time point are not known. The CDR3 sequence: CASSFRGIETQYF. CDR3 DNA: TGTGCCAGCAGCTTTCGGGGGATCGAGACCCAGTACTTC.